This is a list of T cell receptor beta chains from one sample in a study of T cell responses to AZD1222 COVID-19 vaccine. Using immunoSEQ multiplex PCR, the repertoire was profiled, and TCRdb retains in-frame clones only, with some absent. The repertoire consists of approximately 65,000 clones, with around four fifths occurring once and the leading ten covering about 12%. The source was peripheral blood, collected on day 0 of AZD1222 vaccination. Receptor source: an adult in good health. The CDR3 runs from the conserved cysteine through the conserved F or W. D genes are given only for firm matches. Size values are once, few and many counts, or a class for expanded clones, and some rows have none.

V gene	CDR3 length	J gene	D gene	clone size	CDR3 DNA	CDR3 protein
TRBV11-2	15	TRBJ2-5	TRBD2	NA	TGTGCCAGCAGCTTGGGAGCGGGGGGGCGAGAGACCCAGTACTTC	CASSLGAGGRETQYF
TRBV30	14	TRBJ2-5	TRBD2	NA	TGTGCCTGGGCCGGGACTAGTGATGGGGAGACCCAGTACTTC	CAWAGTSDGETQYF
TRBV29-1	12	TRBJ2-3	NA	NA	TGCAGCGTTGATAAGGGGGGGAATACGCAGTATTTT	CSVDKGGNTQYF
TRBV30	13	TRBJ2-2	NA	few	TGTGCCTGGAGTAGTACGAACACCGGGGAGCTGTTTTTT	CAWSSTNTGELFF
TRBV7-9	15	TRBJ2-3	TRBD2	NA	TGTGCCAGCAGCCAGGCTAGCGGCATCACAGATACGCAGTATTTT	CASSQASGITDTQYF
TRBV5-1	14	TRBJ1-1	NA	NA	TGCGCCAGCAGCATGGATACAGTGAACACTGAAGCTTTCTTT	CASSMDTVNTEAFF
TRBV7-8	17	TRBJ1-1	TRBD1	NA	TGTGCCAGCAGCTACGCACAGGGGTGGAGTATGAACACTGAAGCTTTCTTT	CASSYAQGWSMNTEAFF
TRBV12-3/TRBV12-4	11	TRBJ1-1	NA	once	TGTGCCAGCAGCCCCGTGACTGAAGCTTTCTTT	CASSPVTEAFF
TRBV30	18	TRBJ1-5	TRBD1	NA	TGTGCCTGGAGTGCGGAGCGGACAGGGGGTTATAGCAATCAGCCCCAGCATTTT	CAWSAERTGGYSNQPQHF
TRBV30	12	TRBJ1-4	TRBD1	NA	TGTGCCTGGAGGGGGATGGGGACAGGACTGTTTTTT	CAWRGMGTGLFF
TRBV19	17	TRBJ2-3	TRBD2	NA	TGTGCCAGTAGTATGTTCTTCGTGACTAGCAGGCCAGATACGCAGTATTTT	CASSMFFVTSRPDTQYF
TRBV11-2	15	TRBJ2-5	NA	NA	TGTGCCAGCAGCTTAGTTACCAGTACGCAAGAGACCCAGTACTTC	CASSLVTSTQETQYF
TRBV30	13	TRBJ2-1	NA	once	TGTGCCTGTAAGGGACCCACGCGGAATGAGCAGTTCTTC	CACKGPTRNEQFF
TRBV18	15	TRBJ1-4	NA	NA	TGTGCCAGCTCACTTACGGACGCAGCTAATGAAAAACTGTTTTTT	CASSLTDAANEKLFF
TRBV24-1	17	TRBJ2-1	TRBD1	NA	TGTGCCACCAGTGACCAGCCCCGGACAGGGGGATACAATGAGCAGTTCTTC	CATSDQPRTGGYNEQFF
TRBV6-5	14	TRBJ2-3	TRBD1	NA	TGTGCCAGCAGAGGGACAGTCGCTGGAGATACGCAGTATTTT	CASRGTVAGDTQYF
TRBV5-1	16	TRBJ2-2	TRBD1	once	TGCGCCAGCAGCTTGGTCGGGACAGGGAACACCGGGGAGCTGTTTTTT	CASSLVGTGNTGELFF
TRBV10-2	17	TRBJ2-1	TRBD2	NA	TGCCCCAGCAGTGGAGGGGGCGGGGGGGCCTCCTACAATGAGCAGTTCTTC	CPSSGGGGGASYNEQFF
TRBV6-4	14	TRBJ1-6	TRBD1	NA	TGTGCCAGCAGTGACCAGGGGGGTAATTCACCCCTCCACTTT	CASSDQGGNSPLHF
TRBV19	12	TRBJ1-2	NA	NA	TGTGCCAGTAGTATAGGGGGCCTGGGCTACACCTTC	CASSIGGLGYTF
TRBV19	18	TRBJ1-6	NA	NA	TGTGCCAGTAGCACCGCCCGCGTGGGGGGTTCCTATAATTCACCCCTCCACTTT	CASSTARVGGSYNSPLHF
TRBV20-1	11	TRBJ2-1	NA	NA	TGCAGTGCTAGGGGAACAGAAGAGCAGTTCTTC	CSARGTEEQFF
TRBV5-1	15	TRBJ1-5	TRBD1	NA	TGCGCCAGCAGCTCCACAGGGGGGAGCAATCAGCCCCAGCATTTT	CASSSTGGSNQPQHF
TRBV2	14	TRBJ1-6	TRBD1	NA	TGTGCCAGCAGGGGGACAGGGGAATATTCACCCCTCCACTTT	CASRGTGEYSPLHF
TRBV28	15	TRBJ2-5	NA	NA	TGTGCCAGCAGTTTGTCGGGGGAAAGTCAAGAGACCCAGTACTTC	CASSLSGESQETQYF
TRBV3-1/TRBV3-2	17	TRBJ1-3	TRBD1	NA	TGTGCCAGCAGCCAAGATCTGGGACAGGGTGCTGGAAACACCATATATTTT	CASSQDLGQGAGNTIYF
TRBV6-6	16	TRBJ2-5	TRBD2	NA	TGTGCCAGCAGTTACCCGGGACTAGCGGGGGGGCAGACCCAGTACTTC	CASSYPGLAGGQTQYF
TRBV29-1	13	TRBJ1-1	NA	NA	TGCAGCGTCCCTTGGGACCCCCCGGTTTTCGCTTTCTTT	CSVPWDPPVFAFF
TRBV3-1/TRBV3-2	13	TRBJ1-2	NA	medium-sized	TGTGCCAGCAGCCCTGATCTTTGGACTGGCTACACCTTC	CASSPDLWTGYTF
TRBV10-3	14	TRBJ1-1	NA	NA	TGTGCCATCAGTGGCCAGGGGATGAACACTGAAGCTTTCTTT	CAISGQGMNTEAFF
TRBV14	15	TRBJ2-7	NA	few	TGTGCCAGCAGCCAAGCCCTAAGGGGAACCTACGAGCAGTACTTC	CASSQALRGTYEQYF
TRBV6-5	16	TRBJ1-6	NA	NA	TGTGCCAGCAGTTACTTCGCGGGACAAGTTTCCTCGCCCCTCCACTTT	CASSYFAGQVSSPLHF
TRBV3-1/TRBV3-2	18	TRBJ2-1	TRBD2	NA	TGTGCCAGCAGCCCGCCGAGGAGACTAGCGGGGGGGCCTAGGGAGCAGTTCTTC	CASSPPRRLAGGPREQFF
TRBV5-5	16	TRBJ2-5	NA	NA	TGTGCCAGCAGCTTGGACGGGCGGGCAGCAAGAGGGACCCAGTACTTC	CASSLDGRAARGTQYF
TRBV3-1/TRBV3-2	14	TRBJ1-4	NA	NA	TGTGCCAGCAGCCAAGATACGTTGGGGGAAAAACTGTTTTTT	CASSQDTLGEKLFF
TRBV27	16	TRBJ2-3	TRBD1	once	TGTGCCAGCAGTTGGGGACAGGGGATTAGCACAGATACGCAGTATTTT	CASSWGQGISTDTQYF
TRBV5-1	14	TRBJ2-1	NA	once	TGCGCCAGCAGCTTTTATTCGGGTAGAGATGAGCAGTTCTTC	CASSFYSGRDEQFF
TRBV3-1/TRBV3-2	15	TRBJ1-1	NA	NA	TGTGCCAGCAGCCTATCTCAGGGATTGAACACTGAAGCTTTCTTT	CASSLSQGLNTEAFF
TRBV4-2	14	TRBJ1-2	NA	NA	TGTGCCAGCAGCCAAGAAACGACTAGGTATGGCTACACCTTC	CASSQETTRYGYTF
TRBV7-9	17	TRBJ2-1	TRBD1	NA	TGTGCCAGCAGCTTATTTTGGTTGACAGGGGGCCGCAATGAGCAGTTCTTC	CASSLFWLTGGRNEQFF
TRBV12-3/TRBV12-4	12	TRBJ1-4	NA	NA	TGTGCCAGCAGTTGGACCGGCGAAAAACTGTTTTTT	CASSWTGEKLFF
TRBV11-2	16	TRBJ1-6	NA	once	TGTGCCAGCAGCTTATTTCACAGCTCCTATAATTCACCCCTCCACTTT	CASSLFHSSYNSPLHF
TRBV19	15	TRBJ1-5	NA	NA	TGTGCCAGTAGTATAGAGGTAGGGGGCAATCAGCCCCAGCATTTT	CASSIEVGGNQPQHF
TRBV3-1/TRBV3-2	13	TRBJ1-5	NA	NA	TGTGCCAGCAGCCAAGTAATCAGTTATCCCCAGCATTTT	CASSQVISYPQHF
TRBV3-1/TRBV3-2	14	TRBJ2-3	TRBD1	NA	TGTGCCAGCAGCCGCCCGGGACAGACAGATACGCAGTATTTT	CASSRPGQTDTQYF
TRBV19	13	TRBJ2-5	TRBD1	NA	TGTGCCAGCTCTCGTCCCGGGACAGGGACCCAGTACTTC	CASSRPGTGTQYF
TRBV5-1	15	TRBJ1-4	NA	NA	TGCGCCAGCAGCTCCAGGGGTGGAACTAATGAAAAACTGTTTTTT	CASSSRGGTNEKLFF
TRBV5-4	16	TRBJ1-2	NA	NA	TGTGCCAGCAGCTTCTTCCGCCCTGGGCTGGACTATGGCTACACCTTC	CASSFFRPGLDYGYTF
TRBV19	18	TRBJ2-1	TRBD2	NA	TGTGCCAGTAGTCCATCAACCCTTCTAGCGGGGGTAAGCAATGAGCAGTTCTTC	CASSPSTLLAGVSNEQFF
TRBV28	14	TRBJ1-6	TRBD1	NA	TGTGCCAGCAACCCAGGGGACAGGGTTTCACCCCTCCACTTT	CASNPGDRVSPLHF
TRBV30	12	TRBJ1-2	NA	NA	TGTGCCTGGAGTGCGGGGTCGTATGGCTACACCTTC	CAWSAGSYGYTF
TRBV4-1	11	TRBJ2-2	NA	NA	TGCGCCAGCAGGGGCGGTTGGGAGCTGTTTTTT	CASRGGWELFF
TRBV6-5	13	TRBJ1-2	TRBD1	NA	TGTGCCAGCAGTCGACAGGGATCCTATGGCTACACCTTC	CASSRQGSYGYTF
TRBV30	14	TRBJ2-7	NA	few	TGTGCCTGGAGTGTAGGGACGCCCGTGGACGAGCAGTACTTC	CAWSVGTPVDEQYF
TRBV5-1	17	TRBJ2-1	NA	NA	TGCGCCAGCAGCTTTCTAGTAGGGGCGGGCACCTACAATGAGCAGTTCTTC	CASSFLVGAGTYNEQFF
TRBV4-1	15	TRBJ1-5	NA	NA	TGCGCCAGCAGCCGAGAACAGGGAAACAATCAGCCCCAGCATTTT	CASSREQGNNQPQHF
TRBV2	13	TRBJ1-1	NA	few	TGTGCCAGCAGTGATGACCCGGACACTGAAGCTTTCTTT	CASSDDPDTEAFF
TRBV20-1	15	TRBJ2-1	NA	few	TGCAGTGCTAGTTATTGGGAAGGGTCCTACAATGAGCAGTTCTTC	CSASYWEGSYNEQFF
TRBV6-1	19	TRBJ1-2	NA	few	TGTGCCAGCAGTGAAGCGCTTCGTAACAGCGGAACGGGGAGGAGTGGCTACACCTTC	CASSEALRNSGTGRSGYTF
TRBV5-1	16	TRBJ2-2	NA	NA	TGCGCCAGCAGCCGAACCACGGGGGTGGGCACCGGGGAGCTGTTTTTT	CASSRTTGVGTGELFF